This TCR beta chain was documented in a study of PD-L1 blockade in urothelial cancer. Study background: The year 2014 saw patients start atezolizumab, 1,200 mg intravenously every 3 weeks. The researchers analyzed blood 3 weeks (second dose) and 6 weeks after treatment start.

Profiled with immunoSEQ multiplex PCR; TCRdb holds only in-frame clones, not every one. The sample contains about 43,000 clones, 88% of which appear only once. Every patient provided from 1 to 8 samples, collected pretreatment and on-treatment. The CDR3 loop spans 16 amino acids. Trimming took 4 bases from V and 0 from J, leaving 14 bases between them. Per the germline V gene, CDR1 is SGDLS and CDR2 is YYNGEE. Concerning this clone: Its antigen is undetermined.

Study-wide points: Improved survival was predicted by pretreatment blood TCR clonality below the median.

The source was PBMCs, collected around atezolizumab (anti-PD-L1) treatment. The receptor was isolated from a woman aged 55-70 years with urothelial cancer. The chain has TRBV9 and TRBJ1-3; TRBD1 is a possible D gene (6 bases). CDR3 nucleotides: TGTGCCAGCAGCTCGCCTAGGGGGTCCTCTGGAAACACCATATATTTT. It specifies CASSSPRGSSGNTIYF.